This T cell receptor beta chain emerged from a study of shared clonotypes between healthy human individuals. The wider study: A donor's plate count was three for CD4 naive and three for CD4 memory; CD8 naive had two and CD8 memory one.

Assay: immunoSEQ multiplex PCR; the TCRdb copy retains only in-frame clones and omits some. The profile shows approximately 1.5 million clones, approximately 98.5% of them singletons. The V and J ends lost 0 bases and 1 base respectively, with 13 bases between them. The length of the CDR3 is 17 residues. The germline CDR1 and CDR2 sequences are SGHAT and FQNNGV. V is TRBV11-2 and J is TRBJ1-3; no clear D gene. The sequence came from a man between 25 and 39 years old in good health. Sequenced material: naive CD4+ T cells sorted from blood. Subset given: CD45RA+ positively selected. For the CDR3, the DNA is TGTGCCAGCAGCTTAGATTTCCAGCCAATATCTGGAAACACCATATATTTT. Its translation is CASSLDFQPISGNTIYF.